This TCR beta chain is drawn from a study of T-cell reconstitution after alpha-beta-depleted transplantation in children. The study, taken as a whole, reports: Newly made T cells mostly supplied T-cell counts and diversity one year after transplant. Alpha-beta T cells about two months after transplant reportedly derived from several hundred expanded graft clones.

The TCRbeta library was prepared with unique molecular identifiers. Using its own MiXCR run on the PCR reads, TCRdb lists one record per CDR3 protein. The table lists about 250,000 distinct CDR3 sequences, roughly 25% of them singletons. The CDR3 totals 14 residues. Germline V gives CDR1 SQVTM, CDR2 ANQGSEA. V shed 1 base and J shed 2 bases, with 12 bases lying between them. In the case of this clonotype: Its target is unknown.

This rearrangement joins TRBV29-1 to TRBJ2-7; D not resolved. The specimen comprised PBMCs, mostly from graft donor cells, sampled 360 days after TCRalphabeta/CD19-depleted stem cell transplant. The sequence was collected from a female patient aged 2-15 years who had a stem cell transplant for congenital amegakaryocytic thrombocytopenia, so the T cells may come from the graft donor. The CDR3 region has the DNA TGCAGCGTTGAAGTTGGTGGGGAAACCTACGAGCAGTACTTC. It codes for CSVEVGGETYEQYF.